This T cell receptor beta chain stems from a study of radiotherapy plus CTLA-4 blockade in lung cancer. Measured with immunoSEQ multiplex PCR; TCRdb has only the in-frame clones, and not every one. The repertoire holds around 53,000 clones, with 80% to 90% as singletons. The CDR3 spans 15 residues. Germline V CDR1 and CDR2: SGHAT, FQDESV (reference sequence). Germline trimming cut 5 bases from V and 3 bases from J; bases unmatched to any gene: 4. The input for sequencing was peripheral blood, taken from a patient treated with radiotherapy plus ipilimumab. The rearrangement uses TRBV11-1 and TRBJ2-1; 10 bases match TRBD2. The TCR was taken from a human donor with non-small cell lung cancer that progressed on radiotherapy plus ipilimumab. Some clones in this sample may be carry-over from other donors' samples. The CDR3 loop reads CASSVGLADYNEQFF. The CDR3 nucleotides read TGTGCCAGCAGCGTAGGACTAGCGGACTACAATGAGCAGTTCTTC.